What follows are 7 T cell receptor beta chains derived from one specimen sequenced in a study of cytomegalovirus exposure and HLA in healthy donors. A multiplex PCR was run with 60 Vbeta primers and 13 Jbeta primers. TCRdb's table, derived via immunoSEQ multiplex PCR, lists solely in-frame clones and lacks some. The sample holds some 84,000 clones; roughly 80% are singletons and the top ten take roughly 2%. Sample: PBMCs. The receptors were gathered from a boy between 10 and 17 years old in good health and CMV-seronegative.

This chain links TRBV28 with TRBJ1-4; 11 bases line up with TRBD1. Germline CDR1 and CDR2: MDHEN and SYDVKM. The CDR3 has 15 residues. Unmatched junction bases numbered 5, after V lost 3 bases and J lost 8 bases. For the CDR3, the DNA is TGTGCCAGCAGTTTCCCGGACAGGGGGCTCGAAAAACTGTTTTTT. The encoded protein is CASSFPDRGLEKLFF.

This clone was detected a few times. V gene TRBV7-2 combines with J gene TRBJ1-1; the D gene is possibly TRBD1 (5 bases). V dropped 1 base and J dropped 2 bases, with 11 bases sitting between them. In germline, CDR1 is SGHTA, CDR2 FQGNSA. CDR3 size: 15 residues. The DNA of the CDR3 is TGTGCCAGCAGCTTAGATAGACAGATCAACACTGAAGCTTTCTTT. This translates into CASSLDRQINTEAFF.

The chain recombines TRBV7-6 with TRBJ2-3, with 8 nucleotides matching TRBD2. Germline loops: CDR1 SGHVS, CDR2 FNYEAQ. V shed 6 bases, J shed 7 bases, and the junction held 15 bases outside the gene matches. The CDR3 is 16 amino acids. This CDR3 reads CASSPNAAGGPNTQYF. DNA of the CDR3: TGTGCCAGCAGTCCGAACGCGGCGGGGGGTCCCAATACGCAGTATTTT. Together with reference TRBV7-6 and TRBJ2-3, the CDR3 gives the full variable domain: GAGVSQSPRYKVTKRGQDVALRCDPISGHVSLYWYRQALGQGPEFLTYFNYEAQQDKSGLPNDRFSAERPEGSISTLTIQRTEQRDSAMYRCASSPNAAGGPNTQYFGPGTRLTVL.

This clone was observed a few times. The CDR3 loop is CASSQGQGDEQYF. The CDR3 nucleotides read TGCGCCAGCAGCCAAGGACAGGGGGACGAGCAGTACTTC. The rearrangement uses TRBV4-1 and TRBJ2-7, with TRBD1 matching 9 bases. The germline CDR1 and CDR2 sequences are MGHRA and YSYEKL. The CDR3 spans 13 residues. V lost 1 base, J lost 5 bases, and 0 bases stayed unmatched.

The chain couples TRBV7-6 to TRBJ1-3; D unresolved. The CDR3 loop spans 13 amino acids. In germline, CDR1 is SGHVS, CDR2 FNYEAQ. V was pared by 5 bases and J by 2 bases, with 7 bases between. The CDR3 spells CASSLSAGNTIYF. CDR3 coding DNA: TGTGCCAGCAGCCTTAGCGCTGGAAACACCATATATTTT.

The V and J genes are TRBV11-2 and TRBJ1-2, with D tentatively TRBD1 (6 bases). The CDR3 contains 16 residues. Trimming took off 4 bases at V and 2 bases at J, with 17 bases between the two ends. Germline CDR1 SGHAT, CDR2 FQNNGV. The CDR3 is CASSWGQGPGNYGYTF. The CDR3 DNA reads as TGTGCCAGCAGCTGGGGGCAGGGGCCGGGGAACTATGGCTACACCTTC.

The rearrangement links TRBV5-5 to TRBJ2-7, with 7 bases aligning to TRBD1. Unmatched junction bases numbered 17, after V lost 5 bases and J lost 12 bases. The CDR3 covers 14 residues. Germline V gene sequence: CDR1 SGHKS, CDR2 YYEKEE (reference sequence). The CDR3 nucleotides are TGTGCCAGCAGTTACAGGGGCCCTTCAGCCAATGTGTACTTC. This encodes CASSYRGPSANVYF.